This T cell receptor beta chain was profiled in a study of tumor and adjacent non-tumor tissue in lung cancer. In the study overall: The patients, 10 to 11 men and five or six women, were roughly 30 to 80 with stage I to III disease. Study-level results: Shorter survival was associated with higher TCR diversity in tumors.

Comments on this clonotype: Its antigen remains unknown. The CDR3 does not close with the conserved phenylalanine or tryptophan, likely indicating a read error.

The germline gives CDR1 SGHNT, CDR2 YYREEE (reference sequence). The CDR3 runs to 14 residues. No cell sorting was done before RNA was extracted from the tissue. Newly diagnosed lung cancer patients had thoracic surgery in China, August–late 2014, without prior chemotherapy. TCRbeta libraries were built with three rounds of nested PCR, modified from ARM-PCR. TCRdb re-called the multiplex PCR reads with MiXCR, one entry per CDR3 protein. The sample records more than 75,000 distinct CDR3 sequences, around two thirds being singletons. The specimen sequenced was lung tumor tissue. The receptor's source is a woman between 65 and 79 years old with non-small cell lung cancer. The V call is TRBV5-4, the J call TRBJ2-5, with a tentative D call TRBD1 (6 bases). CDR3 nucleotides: TGTGCCAACAGCGTCATGACAGGCCAAGAGACCCAGTACATC. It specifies CANSVMTGQETQYI.